This T cell receptor (beta chain) was found in a study of vaccination and CD4 T cells after COVID-19. Regarding this clonotype: Its target is unknown.

The treatment denotes: roughly nine-day PBMC culture with coronavirus spike peptide pools or control peptides (ViraFEST assay). Sequence data for DNA of cultured CD4+ T cells were generated by the Oncomine TCR Beta short-read assay. MiXCR was run by TCRdb on the PCR reads, yielding one entry per CDR3 protein. The sample records 15,000 to 20,000 distinct CDR3 sequences, 78% being singletons. Sequencing used CD4+ T cells from blood, cultured in vitro, obtained after SARS-CoV-2 vaccination. This TCR was recovered from a human donor who received a COVID-19 vaccine.

The CDR3 reads CASRSSGANVLTF. Written as DNA, the CDR3 is TGTGCCAGTAGGAGCTCTGGGGCCAACGTCCTGACTTTC. The chain joins TRBV19 to TRBJ2-6; D is unresolved. In germline, CDR1 is LNHDA, CDR2 SQIVND (reference sequence). V shed 6 bases and J shed 0 bases, with 3 bases lying between them. The CDR3 contains 13 residues. The whole variable domain, remainder taken from reference TRBV19 and TRBJ2-6, is DGGITQSPKYLFRKEGQNVTLSCEQNLNHDAMYWYRQDPGQGLRLIYYSQIVNDFQKGDIAEGYSVSREKKESFPLTVTSAQKNPTAFYLCASRSSGANVLTFGAGSRLTVL.